This T cell receptor beta chain was identified during a study of T cell responses to AZD1222 COVID-19 vaccine. Study observations and caveats: Repertoires were obtained only post-peak T cell response. Spike as a whole was targeted by vaccine-associated CD4 TCRs, dominant at 160-218 and 743-854.

Note on this clone: What it binds is not known.

The V gene's germline CDR1 is MNHEY and CDR2 SVGEGT. With 3 bases removed from V and 2 bases from J, the gap between germline ends came to 11 bases. The CDR3 is made up of 14 amino acids. Clones were sequenced by immunoSEQ multiplex PCR, and TCRdb holds only the in-frame ones, with some missing. This table has about 150,000 clones, about nine tenths appearing once. V and J are TRBV6-2 or TRBV6-3 and TRBJ2-7; no definite D call. The TCR comes from an adult who received the AZD1222 COVID-19 vaccine. Sequences were derived from peripheral blood, sampled 28 days after the second AZD1222 dose. CDR3 coding DNA: TGTGCCAGCAGTTATATTCTACAGCCCTACGAGCAGTACTTC. It encodes CASSYILQPYEQYF.